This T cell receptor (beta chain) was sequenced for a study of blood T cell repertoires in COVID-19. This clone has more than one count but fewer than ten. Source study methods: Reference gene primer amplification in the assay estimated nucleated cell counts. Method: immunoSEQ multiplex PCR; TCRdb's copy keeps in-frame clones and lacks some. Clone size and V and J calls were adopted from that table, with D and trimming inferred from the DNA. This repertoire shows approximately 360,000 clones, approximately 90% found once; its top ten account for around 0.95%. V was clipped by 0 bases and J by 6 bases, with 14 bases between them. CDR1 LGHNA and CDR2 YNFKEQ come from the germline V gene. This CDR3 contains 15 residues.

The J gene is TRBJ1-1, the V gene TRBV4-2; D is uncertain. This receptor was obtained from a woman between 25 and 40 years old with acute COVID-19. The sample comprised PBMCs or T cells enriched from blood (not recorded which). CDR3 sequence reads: CASSQERGGLAEAFF. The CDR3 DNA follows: TGTGCCAGCAGCCAAGAAAGAGGAGGATTGGCTGAAGCTTTCTTT.